Each of the 31 T cell receptor beta chains below was sequenced from the same sample in a study of blood T cell repertoires in COVID-19. Sequencing used immunoSEQ multiplex PCR; TCRdb keeps in-frame clones, though not all of them. The data contain about 330,000 clones, 80% to 90% of them singletons. Sequencing was performed on PBMCs or T cells enriched from blood (not recorded which). These receptors all stem from a young man who had recovered from COVID-19.

The CDR3 DNA is TGCGCCAGCACGATAGCGGGGGGGCCATATGAGCAGTTCTTC. Its protein is CASTIAGGPYEQFF. This chain links TRBV5-1 with TRBJ2-1; the match to TRBD2 covers 11 bases. Germline V lookup: CDR1 SGHRS, CDR2 YFSETQ. The CDR3 totals 14 residues. V was clipped by 6 bases and J by 8 bases; unmatched bases: 7.

This rearrangement joins TRBV7-9 to TRBJ2-2; 8 nucleotides match TRBD1. Germline V gives CDR1 SEHNR, CDR2 FQNEAQ (reference sequence). Trimming removed 1 base from V and 0 bases from J; junction bases left unmatched: 7. The CDR3 spans 18 residues. CDR3 nucleotide sequence: TGTGCCAGCAGCTTAGAGGGACAGGACTGGACGAACACCGGGGAGCTGTTTTTT. Residues: CASSLEGQDWTNTGELFF.

This chain uses TRBV10-3 with TRBJ2-1, with 9 bases aligning to TRBD1. The V segment lost 5 bases and the J segment 6 bases; nucleotides outside the gene matches: 8. This CDR3 spans 15 amino acids. The V gene's germline CDR1 is ENHRY and CDR2 SYGVKD. CDR3 coding DNA: TGTGCCATCAGTAAACCGGGACAGGGTGTCAATGAGCAGTTCTTC. This translates into CAISKPGQGVNEQFF.

The V and J genes are TRBV5-1 and TRBJ2-7; D remains unclear. This CDR3 is built from 15 residues. The germline V gene encodes CDR1 SGHRS and CDR2 YFSETQ. The ends were cut back, 0 bases at V and 0 bases at J, with 10 bases in the middle. The CDR3 DNA reads TGCGCCAGCAGCTTGGGACACCCATCCTCCTACGAGCAGTACTTC. It encodes CASSLGHPSSYEQYF.

The CDR3, as DNA: TGTGCCAGCACGGGGGTGACCTTCAATCAGCCCCAGCATTTT. This translates into CASTGVTFNQPQHF. This chain connects TRBV6-5 to TRBJ1-5; tentative D call: TRBD1 (5 bases). CDR1 and CDR2 from the germline V gene are MNHEY and SVGAGI. The ends were cut back, 7 bases at V and 3 bases at J, with 13 bases in the middle. The CDR3 runs 14 residues.

The genes are TRBV7-9 and TRBJ1-5, with 7 nucleotides matching TRBD1. The ends lost 5 bases at V and 0 bases at J; junction bases unmatched: 7. The CDR3 contains 16 residues. Germline assignment: CDR1 SEHNR and CDR2 FQNEAQ (reference sequence). The CDR3 sequence: CASSPGTVGSNQPQHF. The CDR3 bases are TGTGCCAGCAGCCCGGGGACAGTTGGTAGCAATCAGCCCCAGCATTTT.

The chain joins TRBV28 to TRBJ2-7, with 8 bases identical to TRBD1. Germline CDR1 reads MDHEN; CDR2 reads SYDVKM. After removal of 5 bases from V and 0 bases from J, the junction contained 6 bases not matched to a gene. This CDR3 is 15 amino acids long. CDR3 DNA: TGTGCCAGCAGTCAAACCGGACAGGGCTCCTACGAGCAGTACTTC. It yields the protein CASSQTGQGSYEQYF.

V gene TRBV11-2 combines with J gene TRBJ2-3; the D gene is possibly TRBD2 (5 bases). The CDR3 covers 15 residues. V was cut by 3 bases and J by 6 bases, with 16 bases left in between. CDR1 is SGHAT and CDR2 is FQNNGV in the germline V gene. The CDR3 nucleotides read TGTGCCAGCAGCTTTGAGGAGGCCTTCTTGGATACGCAGTATTTT. This sequence encodes CASSFEEAFLDTQYF.

V gene TRBV5-1 combines with J gene TRBJ1-1; 8 bases map to TRBD1. V dropped 6 bases and J dropped 4; count of bases not matched to a gene: 11. The CDR3 covers 15 residues. Germline V gene lookup returns CDR1 SGHRS and CDR2 YFSETQ. CDR3 nucleotide sequence: TGCGCCAGCACCCCGGGACAGGCAAAGCCCACTGAAGCTTTCTTT. This gives the protein CASTPGQAKPTEAFF.

The chain recombines TRBV6-1 with TRBJ2-7, with 7 nucleotides matching TRBD2. CDR3 length equals 14 residues. The trim removed 0 bases at V and 4 bases at J, leaving 3 bases unmatched. Looked up from germline, CDR1 is MNHNS and CDR2 is SASEGT. As DNA, the CDR3 is TGTGCCAGCAGTGAAGCGCCCGGGGGGTACGAGCAGTACTTC. Residues: CASSEAPGGYEQYF.

V and J are TRBV24-1 and TRBJ2-7; TRBD1 is a possible D gene (6 bases). The CDR3 consists of 13 residues. Germline CDR1 reads KGHDR; CDR2 reads SFDVKD. V lost 9 bases to trimming and J lost 3 bases, with 14 bases between them. The CDR3, as DNA: TGTGCCACCGAGGCTCAACAGGGCTACGAGCAGTACTTC. The encoded protein is CATEAQQGYEQYF.

The gene calls are TRBV2 and TRBJ2-5; a possible D gene is TRBD2 (6 bases). The germline gives CDR1 SNHLY, CDR2 FYNNEI. CDR3 size: 11 residues. V was cut by 7 bases and J by 7 bases, with 10 bases left in between. The CDR3 DNA follows: TGTGCCAGCACAGTGGGAGGGACCCAGTACTTC. As protein: CASTVGGTQYF. The full variable domain, its missing parts supplied by reference TRBV2 and TRBJ2-5, is EPEVTQTPSHQVTQMGQEVILRCVPISNHLYFYWYRQILGQKVEFLVSFYNNEISEKSEIFDDQFSVERPDGSNFTLKIRSTKLEDSAMYFCASTVGGTQYFGPGTRLLVL.

The genes are TRBV3-1 (or the pseudogene TRBV3-2) and TRBJ1-2; 7 bases match TRBD1. V lost 4 bases to trimming and J lost 4 bases; unmatched junction nucleotides: 6. The CDR3 has 14 residues. Per the germline V gene, CDR1 is LGHDT and CDR2 is YNNKEL (reference sequence). In nucleotides, the CDR3 is TGTGCCAGCAGCCCTGACAGGGATCGCTATGGCTACACCTTC. Translation gives CASSPDRDRYGYTF.

Only a few counts were recorded for this clone. This chain uses TRBV11-3 with TRBJ2-2; 10 positions match TRBD2. Germline V gene sequence: CDR1 SGHNT, CDR2 YENEEA. J was trimmed by 7 bases and V by 5 bases; bases with no gene match: 13. This CDR3 spans 17 amino acids. The CDR3 spells CASSPAGTSDRDGELFF. The DNA for the CDR3 is TGTGCCAGCAGCCCAGCCGGGACTAGCGACCGGGACGGGGAGCTGTTTTTT. The variable domain in full, with the rest retrieved from reference TRBV11-3 and TRBJ2-2, is EAGVVQSPRYKIIEKKQPVAFWCNPISGHNTLYWYLQNLGQGPELLIRYENEEAVDDSQLPKDRFSAERLKGVDSTLKIQPAELGDSAVYLCASSPAGTSDRDGELFFGEGSRLTVL.

This chain connects TRBV7-6 to TRBJ1-6, with unresolved D. Trimming took 1 base from V and 7 from J, leaving 11 bases between them. This CDR3 spans 15 amino acids. The V gene's germline CDR1 is SGHVS and CDR2 FNYEAQ. The CDR3 DNA follows: TGTGCCAGCAGCTTAGACAGTACTCCCAATTCACCCCTCCACTTT. This sequence encodes CASSLDSTPNSPLHF.

The chain combines TRBV19 with TRBJ1-5, with D unclear. CDR3 length: 17 amino acids. Trimming took 3 bases from V and 1 from J, leaving 16 bases between them. From germline, CDR1 is LNHDA and CDR2 SQIVND (reference sequence). The CDR3 DNA reads as TGTGCCAGTAGTATCTTGGCTGCCAGTCCAAGCAATCAGCCCCAGCATTTT. It encodes CASSILAASPSNQPQHF.

V is TRBV18 and J is TRBJ1-5; D uncertain. Per germline, CDR1 KGHSH and CDR2 LQKENI. With 3 bases removed from V and 4 bases from J, the gap between germline ends came to 13 bases. The CDR3 runs 15 residues. The CDR3 loop reads CASSPRQGPNQPQHF. The CDR3 DNA follows: TGTGCCAGCTCACCGAGACAAGGCCCAAATCAGCCCCAGCATTTT.

This clone was picked up a small number of times. This sequence joins TRBV6-5 and TRBJ1-4; 7 nucleotides align to TRBD1. The CDR3 consists of 15 residues. The germline gives CDR1 MNHEY, CDR2 SVGAGI. Trimming took 6 bases from V and 4 from J; bases not matched to a gene: 8. CDR3 in amino acids: CASRPGQVVNEKLFF. The CDR3 region has the DNA TGTGCCAGCAGACCCGGACAGGTCGTTAATGAAAAACTGTTTTTT.

The chain is built from TRBV2 and TRBJ2-2; 12 bases line up with TRBD2. This CDR3 comprises 17 residues. Trimming cost V 7 bases and J 0 bases; bases outside gene matches: 6. From germline, CDR1 is SNHLY and CDR2 FYNNEI. Here the CDR3 DNA reads TGTGCCAGCACAGGACTAGCGGGGAACGCGAACACCGGGGAGCTGTTTTTT. It translates to CASTGLAGNANTGELFF.

The rearrangement links TRBV4-2 to TRBJ2-7; 8 positions agree with TRBD1. Trimming cost V 3 bases and J 3 bases; bases outside gene matches: 16. The CDR3 runs to 18 residues. The germline V gene has CDR1 LGHNA and CDR2 YNFKEQ. CDR3 loop: CASSHPTGAGQALYEQYF. CDR3 in DNA: TGTGCCAGCAGCCACCCTACTGGGGCGGGACAGGCACTCTACGAGCAGTACTTC.

DNA for the CDR3: TGTGCCATTGCGCGGGGGCGCACAGATACGCAGTATTTT. This encodes CAIARGRTDTQYF. The rearrangement links TRBV28 to TRBJ2-3, with a tentative D call TRBD2 (7 bases). The CDR3 is 13 residues long. The V and J ends lost 10 bases and 1 base respectively, with 12 bases between them. In germline, CDR1 is MDHEN, CDR2 SYDVKM.

This sequence joins TRBV24-1 and TRBJ1-5; unclear D gene. The V gene's germline CDR1 is KGHDR and CDR2 SFDVKD. The ends were cut back, 4 bases at V and 0 bases at J, with 6 bases in the middle. The CDR3 consists of 14 residues. The CDR3 reads CATSEYLSNQPQHF. In DNA, the CDR3 is TGTGCCACCAGTGAATATCTTAGCAATCAGCCCCAGCATTTT.

Comments on this clone: At the DNA level, this CDR3 is encoded by other sequences in the same sample as well. The chain recombines TRBV6-5 with TRBJ1-1, with D tentatively TRBD1 (6 bases). The CDR3 contains 13 residues. Trimming removed 4 bases from V and 4 bases from J, with 10 bases in between. Germline CDR1 and CDR2: MNHEY and SVGAGI. CDR3 amino acids: CASSWGGGTEAFF. The CDR3 region has the DNA TGTGCCAGCAGTTGGGGAGGGGGCACTGAAGCTTTCTTT.

V usage is TRBV28 and J usage is TRBJ1-2; D is perhaps TRBD1 (5 bases). V lost 3 bases and J 1 base, leaving 9 bases between the germline ends. The CDR3 contains 14 residues. Germline values: CDR1 MDHEN, CDR2 SYDVKM. CDR3 sequence reads: CASSLRQNNYGYTF. The CDR3 DNA reads TGTGCCAGCAGTTTGCGACAGAATAACTATGGCTACACCTTC.

The chain joins TRBV5-1 to TRBJ1-6, with 9 positions matching TRBD1. The length of the CDR3 is 14 residues. The V gene's germline CDR1 is SGHRS and CDR2 YFSETQ. The V segment lost 4 bases and the J segment 9 bases; nucleotides outside the gene matches: 5. The CDR3 sequence: CASSVQGASSPLHF. In nucleotides, the CDR3 is TGCGCCAGCAGCGTACAGGGGGCGAGTTCACCCCTCCACTTT.

This clone was observed once. The V call is TRBV28, the J call TRBJ1-3, with 7 bases lining up with TRBD1. Germline V gene sequence: CDR1 MDHEN, CDR2 SYDVKM. The CDR3 spans 14 residues. With 7 bases clipped from V and 4 bases from J, the junction kept 7 bases outside the gene matches. CDR3 region: CASKTGSRGNTIYF. CDR3 nucleotides: TGTGCCAGCAAGACAGGGTCGCGGGGAAACACCATATATTTT.

The J gene is TRBJ1-5, the V gene TRBV3-1 (or the pseudogene TRBV3-2); no clear D. The V and J ends lost 1 base and 3 bases respectively, with 10 bases between them. The germline gives CDR1 LGHDT, CDR2 YNNKEL (reference sequence). The CDR3 extends over 15 amino acids. CDR3 sequence: CASSQGQHTNQPQHF. The CDR3 bases are TGTGCCAGCAGCCAAGGCCAACATACCAATCAGCCCCAGCATTTT.

The chain recombines TRBV24-1 with TRBJ1-5; D call uncertain. This CDR3 has 14 residues. Trimming removed 3 bases at V and 6 bases at J, with 11 bases between. Looked up from germline, CDR1 is KGHDR and CDR2 is SFDVKD. The CDR3 loop is CATSDASGAQPQHF. In DNA form, the CDR3 reads TGTGCCACCAGTGATGCGAGCGGAGCTCAGCCCCAGCATTTT.

The rearrangement links TRBV11-2 to TRBJ2-7; 7 bases are shared with TRBD1. The CDR3 runs 15 residues. CDR1 and CDR2 from the germline V gene are SGHAT and FQNNGV. With V trimmed by 1 base and J by 5 bases, 8 bases remained unmatched. The CDR3 DNA sequence: TGTGCCAGCAGCTTAGCACAGGGGAGAAGGAACGAGCAGTACTTC. Its translation is CASSLAQGRRNEQYF. Full variable domain (outside the CDR3, taken from reference TRBV11-2 and TRBJ2-7): EAGVAQSPRYKIIEKRQSVAFWCNPISGHATLYWYQQILGQGPKLLIQFQNNGVVDDSQLPKDRFSAERLKGVDSTLKIQPAKLEDSAVYLCASSLAQGRRNEQYFGPGTRLTVT.

The J gene is TRBJ1-2, the V gene TRBV2; 7 bases agree with TRBD1. The CDR3 length is 15 residues. The V gene end was trimmed by 6 bases and the J gene end by 6 bases; junction bases not matched to a gene: 13. From germline, CDR1 is SNHLY and CDR2 FYNNEI. The CDR3 sequence is CASRDGNTGDNGYTF. Written as DNA, the CDR3 is TGTGCCAGCAGGGACGGTAACACAGGGGATAATGGCTACACCTTC.

A few counts support this clone. V usage is TRBV5-4 and J usage is TRBJ2-5; TRBD1 is a possible D gene (6 bases). This CDR3 spans 15 amino acids. Trimming took 5 bases from V and 0 from J, leaving 14 bases between them. CDR1 is SGHNT, CDR2 YYREEE, per germline (reference sequence). CDR3 bases: TGTGCCAGCAGGGCCCAAGGGGACAACCAAGAGACCCAGTACTTC. Translating gives CASRAQGDNQETQYF.